The rows below give T cell receptor beta chains drawn from one sample of a study of shared clonotypes between healthy human individuals. TCRdb's table, derived via immunoSEQ multiplex PCR, lists solely in-frame clones and lacks some. The sample shows 950,000 to 1,200,000 clones, approximately 77% of them seen only once. The sequenced material came from memory CD4+ T cells from PBMCs. These receptors were collected from a man between 18 and 35 years old in good health. Some clones in this sample may be carry-over from other donors' samples. The CDR3 runs from the conserved cysteine through the conserved F or W. Each record gives: V gene, clone size, J gene, D gene, CDR3 protein, CDR3 DNA. The D gene is left open where the match is weak. Expanded clones are given a class, and other clones once, few, many or no size at all.

TRBV5-1,few,TRBJ1-1,NA,CASSLVLGEKNTEAFF,TGCGCCAGCAGCTTGGTTTTGGGGGAGAAGAACACTGAAGCTTTCTTT
TRBV5-1,few,TRBJ2-7,TRBD2,CASSLGLAGKAVYEQYF,TGCGCCAGCAGCCTGGGACTAGCGGGAAAGGCGGTCTACGAGCAGTACTTC
TRBV6-1,NA,TRBJ2-3,TRBD2,CAAGGSQYF,TGTGCCGCGGGAGGATCGCAGTATTTT
TRBV6-6,NA,TRBJ1-1,NA,CASSPPPSNTEAFF,TGTGCCAGCAGCCCTCCACCCTCGAACACTGAAGCTTTCTTT
TRBV18,NA,TRBJ2-7,TRBD2,CASSLPGTSGREQYF,TGTGCCAGCTCACTACCCGGGACTAGCGGGAGAGAGCAGTACTTC
TRBV19,NA,TRBJ1-3,NA,CASSQGSSGNTIYF,TGTGCCAGCTCACAGGGATCCTCTGGAAACACCATATATTTT
TRBV27,NA,TRBJ1-6,TRBD1,CASSFSGGANSPLHF,TGTGCCAGCAGTTTCTCAGGGGGCGCGAATTCACCCCTCCACTTT
TRBV7-9,NA,TRBJ2-1,NA,CASSLNNDEQFF,TGTGCCAGCAGCCTCAACAACGATGAGCAGTTCTTC
TRBV5-4,NA,TRBJ1-2,NA,CAYVAVSHGYGYTF,TGTGCCTATGTGGCAGTTTCTCACGGATATGGCTACACCTTC
TRBV7-3,NA,TRBJ1-1,NA,CASSLRGESTEAFF,TGTGCCAGCAGCTTAAGGGGGGAGAGTACTGAAGCTTTCTTT
TRBV4-2,NA,TRBJ2-7,NA,CASSPYPGPYEQYF,TGTGCCAGCAGCCCATACCCGGGCCCCTACGAGCAGTACTTC